This TCR beta chain was sequenced during a study of T-cell memory formation after mild COVID-19. CDR1 is SGHNT, CDR2 YYREEE, per germline (reference sequence). This CDR3 spans 15 amino acids. Trimming at V came to 4 bases and at J to 5 bases, leaving 11 bases not matched to a gene. TCRdb reanalysed the 5' RACE reads using MiXCR and keeps one entry per CDR3 protein. Altogether approximately 150,000 distinct CDR3 sequences are present, 15% to 20% being singletons, with the ten largest covering 2% to 2.5%. Of note for this clonotype: The antigen remains unidentified.

Findings and caveats of the study: Mostly located in CM and EM were contracting CD4+ clones, with contracting CD8+ clones located in EMRA.

This receptor was obtained from an adult woman who had mild COVID-19 (a few samples of this study predate the infection). Cell type and time point are not known. Sequencing was performed on PBMCs or a T cell subset sorted from them (not recorded which). V is TRBV5-4 and J is TRBJ2-7, with 8 bases that match TRBD2. The CDR3 nucleotides are TGTGCCAGCAGCCTACCCGGGACTAGGGGGAACGAGCAGTACTTC. Its translation: CASSLPGTRGNEQYF.